The rows below give T cell receptor beta chains drawn from one sample of a study of blood T cells in healthy people across ages. TCRdb called the 5' RACE reads again in MiXCR, with one record for every CDR3 protein. The sample yields more than 700,000 distinct CDR3 sequences, about 46% seen once. Material for sequencing was blood. The receptors stem from an older man in good health. CDR3s include the opening cysteine and the closing phenylalanine or tryptophan. The D gene is left open where the match is weak. The size of a clone is reported for some rows only, either as once, few or many, or as a class for expanded clones.

TRBJ2-5,TRBV20-1,-,-,TGCAGTGCCGGGGTCGAAGAGACCCAGTACTTC,CSAGVEETQYF
TRBJ2-6,TRBV20-1,-,-,TGCAGTGCTAGAGTCTCGGACACCCCCTCTGGGGCCAACGTCCTGACTTTC,CSARVSDTPSGANVLTF
TRBJ2-3,TRBV20-1,TRBD2,-,TGCAGTGCTAGGAAAGCGGGAGGGCCCTCGAGGACAGATACGCAGTATTTT,CSARKAGGPSRTDTQYF
TRBJ2-1,TRBV10-3,TRBD2,few,TGTGCCATCAGGTCCTCCGGGACTAGCGGTGACAATGAGCAGTTCTTC,CAIRSSGTSGDNEQFF
TRBJ1-2,TRBV29-1,-,-,TGCAGCGTTGAAGATCGGCCAGTTGGCTACACCTTC,CSVEDRPVGYTF
TRBJ2-3,TRBV7-3,-,once,TGTGCCAGCAGCCAGACGTCAGGGTCTAGCACAGATACGCAGTATTTT,CASSQTSGSSTDTQYF
TRBJ2-1,TRBV24-1,TRBD2,few,TGTGCCACCAGGGCGGGAGATTACTCCTACAATGAGCAGTTCTTC,CATRAGDYSYNEQFF
TRBJ1-4,TRBV6-6,-,-,TGTGCCAGCAACCCAGGGTCAACTAATGAAAAACTGTTTTTT,CASNPGSTNEKLFF
TRBJ2-7,TRBV6-2/TRBV6-3,-,-,TGTGCCAGCATGGGCGCCGTTTCCTACGAGCAGTACTTC,CASMGAVSYEQYF
TRBJ1-4,TRBV20-1,-,-,TGCAGTGCTAGAGATCGTCAGGGAGTAACTAATGAAAAACTGTTTTTT,CSARDRQGVTNEKLFF
TRBJ2-7,TRBV5-6,-,-,TGTGCCAGCAGATTGCTGGGCTACGAGCAGTACTTC,CASRLLGYEQYF
TRBJ1-2,TRBV28,TRBD1,-,TGTGCCAGCAGTTCCGAGGCACCGGGACAGGGGGCTCATGGCTACACCTTC,CASSSEAPGQGAHGYTF
TRBJ1-2,TRBV27,-,many,TGTGCCAGAGGAGAGGCGGGCTACACCTTC,CARGEAGYTF
TRBJ2-2,TRBV7-9,TRBD2,once,TGTGCCAGCAGCCAGAGCGGGACCGCCGGGGAGCTGTTTTTT,CASSQSGTAGELFF
TRBJ1-2,TRBV6-5,-,-,TGTGCCAGCGCCGACAGAACTAACTATGGCTACACCTTC,CASADRTNYGYTF
TRBJ2-3,TRBV5-1,TRBD1,-,TGCGCCAGCAGCTATGGGACAGGGAGGACGGGAGACGCAGATACGCAGTATTTT,CASSYGTGRTGDADTQYF
TRBJ2-7,TRBV29-1,TRBD2,few,TGCAGCGTTGAAGAGCTCGTAGCGGGAGGGCTCAATGAGCAGTACTTC,CSVEELVAGGLNEQYF
TRBJ1-6,TRBV10-3,-,-,TGTGCCATCAGTGAGGCCGGGGGCGCAGGTTCACCCCTCCACTTT,CAISEAGGAGSPLHF
TRBJ1-5,TRBV7-9,-,-,TGTGCCAGCAGCTTAGGGGGGGGAGTTAATCAGCCCCAGCATTTT,CASSLGGGVNQPQHF
TRBJ2-7,TRBV6-4,-,-,TGTGCCAGCAGTGACCCGCGTCGGGCGGTCACAAACCCCGAGCAGTACTTC,CASSDPRRAVTNPEQYF
TRBJ1-6,TRBV4-3,-,once,TGCGCCAGCAGCCGGCAGTGGGCAGCCCCAAACGTTCTCCACTTT,CASSRQWAAPNVLHF
TRBJ2-7,TRBV12-3/TRBV12-4,-,once,TGTGCCAGCAGTCGCGGGACAGTAGCCTACGAGCAGTACTTC,CASSRGTVAYEQYF
TRBJ1-6,TRBV12-3/TRBV12-4,-,few,TGTGCCAGCAGACGGACGGGGGCGGGACCCCTCCACTTT,CASRRTGAGPLHF
TRBJ2-7,TRBV20-1,-,-,TGCAGTGCTAGATCTCCGGGACGGATTTACGAGCAGTACTTC,CSARSPGRIYEQYF
TRBJ1-2,TRBV29-1,TRBD1,-,TGCAGCGTGCAGGGGGCGCGAGATGGCTACACCTTC,CSVQGARDGYTF
TRBJ2-1,TRBV28,TRBD2,-,TGTGCCAGCAGTTCAACTAGCGGGGGGATCAATGAGCAGTTCTTC,CASSSTSGGINEQFF
TRBJ1-2,TRBV4-3,TRBD1,few,TGCGCCAGCAGCCAAATGAAGGGGGCTCAAGGCTACACCTTC,CASSQMKGAQGYTF
TRBJ2-1,TRBV5-1,TRBD1,-,TGCGCCAGCAGCTCTGATGGACAGGCCTACAATGAGCAGTTCTTC,CASSSDGQAYNEQFF
TRBJ2-1,TRBV7-9,TRBD2,few,TGTGCCAGCAGCTCTACGGGTGGGGTAGCGGGAGCCTCAAGGGACAATGAGCAGTTCTTC,CASSSTGGVAGASRDNEQFF
TRBJ2-3,TRBV4-1,TRBD2,-,TGCGCCAGCAGCCAAGTAAGGACTAGGAACACAGATACGCAGTATTTT,CASSQVRTRNTDTQYF
TRBJ1-2,TRBV3-1,TRBD1,few,TGTGCCAGCAGCCAACAGGACAGGATGGGTGGCTACACCTTC,CASSQQDRMGGYTF
TRBJ1-2,TRBV28,TRBD1,-,TGTGCCAGCAGTCCCGGGACAGCTACAACCGCTTATGGCTACACCTTC,CASSPGTATTAYGYTF
TRBJ2-7,TRBV28,-,few,TGTGCCAGCAGTTACTTCAATGGAGGCTACGAGCAGTACTTC,CASSYFNGGYEQYF
TRBJ2-7,TRBV7-7,TRBD2,once,TGTGCCAGCAGCTTGGTGGGCGGGAGGAGCTCCTACAATGAGCAGTACTTC,CASSLVGGRSSYNEQYF
TRBJ1-1,TRBV4-3,-,-,TGCGCCAGCAGCCTGGGGGATCAAACTTTCTTT,CASSLGDQTFF
TRBJ2-5,TRBV12-3/TRBV12-4,-,few,TGTGCCAGCAGTTTCTTGGGTACTAGGGAGCAAGAGACCCAGTACTTC,CASSFLGTREQETQYF
TRBJ2-7,TRBV29-1,TRBD2,many,TGCAGCGTCGAGACTAGCGGGGACTTCTACGAGCAGTACTTC,CSVETSGDFYEQYF
TRBJ2-7,TRBV20-1,TRBD2,-,TGCAGTGCTAGAGATGGCGGGAGGGCGGGCGAGCAGTACTTC,CSARDGGRAGEQYF
TRBJ2-7,TRBV6-1,-,-,TGTGCCAGCAGTGAACAGCCCGGCTCCTACGAGCAGTACTTC,CASSEQPGSYEQYF
TRBJ2-3,TRBV6-5,-,-,TGTGCCAGCACGCGGACTGGGGATACGCAGTATTTT,CASTRTGDTQYF
TRBJ2-1,TRBV7-9,-,-,TGTGCCAGCAGCCCCCCGGGGGTATCAGTGAATGAGCAGTTCTTC,CASSPPGVSVNEQFF
TRBJ1-2,TRBV27,-,-,TGTGCCAGCAGTTTCCTCCGGGCGGGACGGAGCTATGGCTACACCTTC,CASSFLRAGRSYGYTF
TRBJ2-1,TRBV6-2/TRBV6-3,-,-,TGTGCCAGCAGTTACGCGAGAGCACTAGCTTCCTACAATGAGCAGTTCTTC,CASSYARALASYNEQFF
TRBJ2-5,TRBV5-1,-,-,TGCGCCAGCAGCGGGGGGCTCTTTGGGGGGATGAATGAGCAGTACTTC,CASSGGLFGGMNEQYF
TRBJ2-4,TRBV29-1,-,few,TGCAGCGTTGAAGATCTTCAGGGGAAAAGGTACTTC,CSVEDLQGKRYF
TRBJ2-7,TRBV28,-,once,TGTGCCAGCAGTTTAAGGGACGGATACTCCTACGAGCAGTACTTC,CASSLRDGYSYEQYF
TRBJ2-6,TRBV7-3,-,few,TGTGCCAGCAGCTTGACCCCGGGGGCAGCCAACGTCCTGACTTTC,CASSLTPGAANVLTF
TRBJ2-3,TRBV5-1,-,few,TGCGCCAGCAGCTTGGCCGCGCGGGACACAGATACGCAGTATTTT,CASSLAARDTDTQYF
TRBJ2-1,TRBV5-1,TRBD2,-,TGCGCCAGCAGCCGAACCGGGACTAGCACCTACAATGAGCAGTTCTTC,CASSRTGTSTYNEQFF
TRBJ2-5,TRBV21-1,-,-,TGTGCCAGCGTCAGGCCTCTAGGGGACGAAAATGAGACCCAGTACTTC,CASVRPLGDENETQYF
TRBJ2-6,TRBV27,-,-,TGTGCCAGCACCCTAGGCGGACTCCCCGGGGCCAACGTCCTGACTTTC,CASTLGGLPGANVLTF
TRBJ2-1,TRBV5-1,-,-,TGCGCCAGCAGCACAGCCCTGGGCTCCTACAATGAGCAGTTCTTC,CASSTALGSYNEQFF
TRBJ2-3,TRBV7-9,TRBD2,-,TGTGCCAGCAGCCGGGGACTAGCGGAAGCAGATACGCAGTATTTT,CASSRGLAEADTQYF
TRBJ1-2,TRBV28,TRBD1,-,TGTGCCAGCAGTAAGACAGGGGTAGACTATGGCTACACCTTC,CASSKTGVDYGYTF
TRBJ2-5,TRBV29-1,TRBD2,many,TGCAGCGTCGCGGGACTAGCGCGAGAGACCCAGTACTTC,CSVAGLARETQYF
TRBJ2-1,TRBV13,-,-,TGTGCCAGCAGCTCTGGGGATTCGTTGGAGACTCAGTTCTTC,CASSSGDSLETQFF
TRBJ2-5,TRBV7-9,-,few,TGTGCCAGCAGCTTAGACCTGACTAGGAAGGGGGAGACCCAGTACTTC,CASSLDLTRKGETQYF
TRBJ2-7,TRBV12-3/TRBV12-4,-,few,TGTGCCAGCAGCCAGAGGGCACTTACCTACGAGCAGTACTTC,CASSQRALTYEQYF
TRBJ2-1,TRBV3-1,-,-,TGTGCCAGCAGCGGCCATTTGATCCCCAATGAGCAGTTCTTC,CASSGHLIPNEQFF